The 32 T cell receptor beta chains below all came from one sample that was sequenced in a study of T cell changes during pregnancy in multiple sclerosis. Method: immunoSEQ multiplex PCR; TCRdb's copy keeps in-frame clones and lacks some. There are roughly 27,000 clones in the sample; about 85% occur only once, and approximately 8% lies in the top ten. The sequencing here drew on CD8+ T cells from peripheral blood mononuclear cells, taken after pregnancy. The receptors originated from a female donor with multiple sclerosis, enrolled in a pregnancy study.

The rearrangement uses TRBV30 and TRBJ1-2; a weak D match, TRBD1 (6 bases). This CDR3 spans 16 amino acids. V dropped 3 bases and J dropped 4 bases, with 21 bases sitting between them. Looked up from germline, CDR1 is GTSNPN and CDR2 is SVGIG (reference sequence). CDR3 in DNA: TGTGCCTGGAGCTGGTACCCAGGGGTTGGCATCTATGGCTACACCTTC. Translated, it gives CAWSWYPGVGIYGYTF.

The sample holds a few counts of this clone. The V and J genes are TRBV6-4 and TRBJ2-3, with 7 bases lining up with TRBD1. The length of the CDR3 is 15 residues. The J segment lost 3 bases and the V segment lost 3 bases, leaving 6 bases of the junction unmatched. The V gene's germline CDR1 is MRHNA and CDR2 SNTAGT. The CDR3 protein is CASSETGDPTDTQYF. The DNA for the CDR3 is TGTGCCAGCAGTGAAACAGGGGATCCGACAGATACGCAGTATTTT.

This clone was counted a few times. The chain employs TRBV6-4 and TRBJ1-1; tentatively, D is TRBD1 (5 bases). The CDR3 is made up of 14 amino acids. The V gene's germline CDR1 is MRHNA and CDR2 SNTAGT. V was clipped by 6 bases and J by 6 bases, with 17 bases between them. The CDR3, as DNA: TGTGCCAGCAGCTACACCTTTGGGGCCGCTGAAGCTTTCTTT. Protein product: CASSYTFGAAEAFF.

V is TRBV10-1 and J is TRBJ2-7, with D possibly matching TRBD2 (6 bases). This CDR3 has 15 amino acids. Trimming took off 0 bases at V and 3 bases at J, with 12 bases between the two ends. Germline values: CDR1 WNHNN, CDR2 SYGVQD (reference sequence). This CDR3 is CASSESRTGVYEQYF. CDR3 sequence (DNA): TGCGCCAGCAGTGAGTCGAGAACGGGGGTCTACGAGCAGTACTTC.

The chain is built from TRBV29-1 and TRBJ1-2, with 7 bases identical to TRBD1. Germline lookup yields CDR1 SQVTM and CDR2 ANQGSEA. This CDR3 spans 12 amino acids. The trim removed 7 bases at V and 10 bases at J, leaving 12 bases unmatched. This CDR3 is CSGATGNNDYTF. The DNA for the CDR3 is TGCAGCGGTGCGACAGGGAATAATGACTACACCTTC.

This chain connects TRBV9 to TRBJ2-1; D is possibly TRBD1 (5 bases). There are 15 residues in the CDR3. Germline CDR1 SGDLS, CDR2 YYNGEE. The V and J ends lost 0 bases and 0 bases respectively, with 7 bases between them. The DNA for the CDR3 is TGTGCCAGCAGCGTAGAAGGGGACTCCTACAATGAGCAGTTCTTC. Encoded protein: CASSVEGDSYNEQFF.

The chain has TRBV27 and TRBJ2-4; 7 nucleotides agree with TRBD1. Germline CDR1 reads MNHEY; CDR2 reads SMNVEV (reference sequence). After removal of 5 bases from V and 9 bases from J, the junction contained 13 bases not matched to a gene. This CDR3 comprises 15 residues. CDR3 in amino acids: CASSPEDRINGIQYF. CDR3 nucleotide sequence: TGTGCCAGCAGTCCAGAGGACAGGATAAATGGCATTCAGTACTTC.

This clone was seen a single time. This chain's CDR3 is CASSILHPNNEQFF. CDR3 DNA sequence: TGTGCCAGTAGTATTCTCCACCCTAACAATGAGCAGTTCTTC. V and J are TRBV19 and TRBJ2-1, with D unclear. Looked up from germline, CDR1 is LNHDA and CDR2 is SQIVND (reference sequence). The CDR3 loop spans 14 amino acids. Trimming removed 3 bases from V and 5 bases from J, with 11 bases in between.

V and J are TRBV27 and TRBJ2-5; 8 nucleotides line up with TRBD2. V dropped 0 bases and J dropped 4; count of bases not matched to a gene: 7. The CDR3 sequence is 16 residues long. In germline, CDR1 is MNHEY, CDR2 SMNVEV (reference sequence). The chain's CDR3 is CASSLSSGGLGETQYF. In DNA, the CDR3 is TGTGCCAGCAGTTTATCGTCGGGGGGGCTGGGAGAGACCCAGTACTTC.

The chain recombines TRBV27 with TRBJ2-3; 10 bases are a match to TRBD2. The CDR3 sequence is 17 residues long. From germline, CDR1 is MNHEY and CDR2 SMNVEV (reference sequence). After removal of 2 bases from V and 3 bases from J, the junction contained 8 bases not matched to a gene. CDR3 nucleotide sequence: TGTGCCAGCAGTTTAAGCGGGGGGGCGGAATGGACAGATACGCAGTATTTT. Its translation is CASSLSGGAEWTDTQYF.

The chain joins TRBV6-6 to TRBJ1-5; D perhaps matches TRBD1 (5 bases). The germline CDR1 and CDR2 sequences are MNHNY and SVGAGI (reference sequence). This CDR3 is built from 15 residues. V lost 2 bases and J 4 bases, leaving 12 bases between the germline ends. CDR3 in amino acids: CASSYKGRANQPQHF. The CDR3 bases are TGTGCCAGCAGTTACAAGGGGAGGGCAAATCAGCCCCAGCATTTT.

The chain combines TRBV27 with TRBJ1-1, with D perhaps TRBD1 (5 bases). This CDR3 has 13 amino acids. The ends were cut back, 3 bases at V and 11 bases at J, with 16 bases in the middle. Germline CDR1 is MNHEY and CDR2 is SMNVEV (reference sequence). The CDR3 loop reads CASSFTRGSSAFF. The CDR3 DNA reads as TGTGCCAGCAGTTTTACAAGGGGAAGTTCTGCTTTCTTT.

The chain uses TRBV30 and TRBJ1-2, with D perhaps matching TRBD1 (6 bases). Germline V gene lookup returns CDR1 GTSNPN and CDR2 SVGIG (reference sequence). Trimming took off 1 base at V and 4 bases at J, with 13 bases between the two ends. The CDR3 is made up of 14 amino acids. CDR3 nucleotides: TGTGCCTGGAGTGAGAGGGAGGGGGGCTATGGCTACACCTTC. Protein product: CAWSEREGGYGYTF.

The chain couples TRBV9 to TRBJ1-1; 8 bases map to TRBD1. Germline V lookup: CDR1 SGDLS, CDR2 YYNGEE. The ends lost 2 bases at V and 4 bases at J; junction bases unmatched: 4. The CDR3 consists of 14 residues. The CDR3 coding sequence is TGTGCCAGCAGCGTCAGGGGGCTGCCCACTGAAGCTTTCTTT. It codes for CASSVRGLPTEAFF.

J is TRBJ2-2 and V is TRBV30; 7 positions agree with TRBD1. CDR3 length: 15 amino acids. Germline loops: CDR1 GTSNPN, CDR2 SVGIG (reference sequence). V shed 3 bases, J shed 6 bases, and the junction held 10 bases outside the gene matches. CDR3 nucleotides: TGTGCCTGGAGCCCAGTAGGACAGGAGGCCGGGGAGCTGTTTTTT. This gives the protein CAWSPVGQEAGELFF.

The J gene is TRBJ2-1, the V gene TRBV14, with 14 bases aligning to TRBD2. Unmatched junction bases numbered 2, after V lost 6 bases and J lost 4 bases. Looked up from germline, CDR1 is SGHDN and CDR2 is FVKESK. The length of the CDR3 is 15 residues. The CDR3 sequence: CASSRTSGGYNEQFF. The DNA for the CDR3 is TGTGCCAGCAGTCGGACTAGCGGGGGGTACAATGAGCAGTTCTTC. Drawing the rest from reference TRBV14 and TRBJ2-1, the complete variable domain is EAGVTQFPSHSVIEKGQTVTLRCDPISGHDNLYWYRRVMGKEIKFLLHFVKESKQDESGMPNNRFLAERTGGTYSTLKVQPAELEDSGVYFCASSRTSGGYNEQFFGPGTRLTVL.

DNA of the CDR3: TGTGCCAGCAGTTACTCGGAGGGGGCCACTGAAGCTTTCTTT. Its translation: CASSYSEGATEAFF. The rearrangement links TRBV6-5 to TRBJ1-1, with TRBD1 matching 7 bases. After removal of 0 bases from V and 4 bases from J, the junction contained 2 bases not matched to a gene. The CDR3 is 14 residues long. Germline assignment: CDR1 MNHEY and CDR2 SVGAGI.

There are a few counts of this clone. The rearrangement joins TRBV6-6 to TRBJ1-6, with 7 bases fitting TRBD1. The CDR3 has 16 residues. CDR1 is MNHNY and CDR2 is SVGAGI in the germline V gene (reference sequence). V was clipped by 6 bases and J by 5 bases; unmatched bases: 10. The CDR3 spells CASRLLQGTDNSPLHF. In nucleotides, the CDR3 is TGTGCCAGCAGACTCCTGCAGGGGACAGATAATTCACCCCTCCACTTT.

In the case of this clone: Germline is not matched at one junction end, which may reflect a read error. This chain links TRBV4-1 with TRBJ1-6; 9 bases match TRBD1. CDR1 is MGHRA, CDR2 YSYEKL, per germline. The CDR3 spans 16 residues. CDR3 sequence: CASSHRTGAYNSPFHF. The CDR3 DNA reads as TGCGCCAGCAGCCACCGGACAGGGGCCTATAATTCACCCTTCCACTTT.

This clone was detected a few times. The CDR3 loop reads CAWSRQLDRAEDGYTF. Here the CDR3 DNA reads TGTGCCTGGAGTCGGCAACTAGACAGGGCCGAAGATGGCTACACCTTC. The chain joins TRBV30 to TRBJ1-2, with 7 bases identical to TRBD1. The germline gives CDR1 GTSNPN, CDR2 SVGIG (reference sequence). With 2 bases clipped from V and 6 bases from J, the junction kept 15 bases outside the gene matches. The CDR3 contains 16 residues.

The genes are TRBV21-1 and TRBJ1-6. TRBV21-1 is marked as a pseudogene. The CDR3 runs to 17 residues. The CDR3 spells CASSNPRRGCRNSPLHF. The CDR3 DNA reads as TGTGCCAGCAGCAACCCGCGGCGGGGGTGTAGAAATTCACCCCTCCACTTT.

This clone was detected a few times. The rearrangement joins TRBV5-4 to TRBJ2-1; D is unresolved. Germline CDR1 reads SGHNT; CDR2 reads YYREEE (reference sequence). CDR3 size: 12 residues. Deletions cut 1 base from V and 13 bases from J, with 12 bases between. This chain's CDR3 is CASSLYGSEQFF. The CDR3 DNA follows: TGTGCCAGCAGCTTGTATGGCTCTGAACAGTTCTTC. The full variable domain, rest sourced from reference TRBV5-4 and TRBJ2-1, is ETGVTQSPTHLIKTRGQQVTLRCSSQSGHNTVSWYQQALGQGPQFIFQYYREEENGRGNFPPRFSGLQFPNYSSELNVNALELDDSALYLCASSLYGSEQFFGPGTRLTVL.

This clone has only one observation. This sequence joins TRBV2 and TRBJ1-2; the D is unclear. Germline loops: CDR1 SNHLY, CDR2 FYNNEI. The CDR3 extends over 12 amino acids. Trimming took 8 bases from V and 7 from J, leaving 14 bases between them. The CDR3 reads CASGSQVGGYTF. In DNA, the CDR3 is TGTGCCAGCGGTTCCCAGGTTGGTGGCTACACCTTC.

The V gene is TRBV6-6, the J gene TRBJ1-5, with a tentative D call TRBD1 (5 bases). In germline, CDR1 is MNHNY, CDR2 SVGAGI (reference sequence). This CDR3 comprises 14 residues. The ends were cut back, 7 bases at V and 4 bases at J, with 14 bases in the middle. This chain's CDR3 is CASIDRGRNQPQHF. DNA of the CDR3: TGTGCCAGCATTGATCGGGGGAGAAATCAGCCCCAGCATTTT.

The V and J genes are TRBV6-4 and TRBJ1-5; 10 bases line up with TRBD1. The CDR3 contains 16 residues. The V gene end was trimmed by 4 bases and the J gene end by 6 bases; junction bases not matched to a gene: 9. Germline lookup yields CDR1 MRHNA and CDR2 SNTAGT. CDR3 nucleotide sequence: TGTGCCAGCAGTGTGACAGGGGGCTCAGGTGGTCAGCCCCAGCATTTT. Translated, it gives CASSVTGGSGGQPQHF.

The chain combines TRBV29-1 with TRBJ2-7; 7 bases are shared with TRBD1. The CDR3 is 15 amino acids. V lost 7 bases, J lost 3 bases, and 15 bases stayed unmatched. Germline CDR1 is SQVTM and CDR2 is ANQGSEA. CDR3: CSAWTGESSNYEQYF. The CDR3 DNA reads as TGCAGCGCCTGGACAGGAGAGAGTTCAAACTACGAGCAGTACTTC.

The chain joins TRBV9 to TRBJ2-7; 10 nucleotides match TRBD1. V lost 3 bases and J lost 5; bases outside the gene matches: 14. CDR1 SGDLS and CDR2 YYNGEE come from the germline V gene. The CDR3 length is 17 residues. The CDR3 DNA is TGTGCCAGCAGCGGAGCACGCGGGAGACAGGGGGCAAACGAGCAGTACTTC. Encoded protein: CASSGARGRQGANEQYF.

This chain links TRBV21-1 with TRBJ1-5; TRBD1 is the table's D call and was not checked against the DNA. TRBV21-1 is a pseudogene. The length of the CDR3 is 17 residues. DNA of the CDR3: TGTGCCAGCAGCGGTCCCGGGACAGGGGGGGAGAATCAGCCCCAGCATTTT. It encodes CASSGPGTGGENQPQHF.

The chain links TRBV7-9 to TRBJ2-5; no reliable D call. Gene TRBJ2-7 matches the end of the DNA better, so the J call may be wrong. Germline V gene lookup returns CDR1 SEHNR and CDR2 FQNEAQ (reference sequence). The CDR3 spans 13 residues. The CDR3 protein is CASSLDGTYEQYF. The DNA of the CDR3 is TGTGCCAGCAGCTTAGACGGTACCTACGAGCAGTACTTC.

The J gene is TRBJ1-3, the V gene TRBV18, with a possible D match to TRBD1 (6 bases). CDR3 length equals 19 residues. Germline CDR1 reads KGHSH; CDR2 reads LQKENI. The ends were cut back, 1 base at V and 2 bases at J, with 21 bases in the middle. The CDR3 reads CASSPQGDPTFTPGNTIYF. The CDR3 nucleotides are TGTGCCAGCTCACCACAGGGGGATCCAACCTTCACTCCTGGAAACACCATATATTTT.

This clone is categorized as medium-sized. The chain joins TRBV6-4 to TRBJ2-2; no reliable D call. V dropped 0 bases and J dropped 1 base, with 3 bases sitting between them. The germline gives CDR1 MRHNA, CDR2 SNTAGT. The CDR3 sequence is 14 residues long. The CDR3 DNA is TGTGCCAGCAGTGACTCACTGAACACCGGGGAGCTGTTTTTT. Protein: CASSDSLNTGELFF.

The chain is built from TRBV28 and TRBJ1-4; a possible D gene is TRBD1 (5 bases). Per germline, CDR1 MDHEN and CDR2 SYDVKM. The CDR3 contains 16 residues. V was shortened by 3 bases and J by 8 bases, with 19 bases between the two germline ends. Written as DNA, the CDR3 is TGTGCCAGCAGTTTGTCCTTCAGGGAGGTAAAGGAAAAACTGTTTTTT. Residues: CASSLSFREVKEKLFF.